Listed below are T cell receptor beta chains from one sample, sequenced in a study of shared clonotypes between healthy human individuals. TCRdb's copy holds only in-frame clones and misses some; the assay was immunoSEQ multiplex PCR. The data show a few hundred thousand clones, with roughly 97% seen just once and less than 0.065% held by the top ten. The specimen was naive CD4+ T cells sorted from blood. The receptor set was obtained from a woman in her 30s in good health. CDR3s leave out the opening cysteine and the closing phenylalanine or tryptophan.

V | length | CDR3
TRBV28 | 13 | ASSGLAGGTGELF
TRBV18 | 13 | ASSLNTGEDEKLF
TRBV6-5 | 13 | ASSKRDRAFWGYT
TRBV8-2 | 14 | GRVVITQSRANVLT
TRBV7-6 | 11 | ASSNTLSETQY
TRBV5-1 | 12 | ASSLRWGTDTQY
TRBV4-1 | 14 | ASSQDKTGTYNEQF
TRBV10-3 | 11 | AIKEDRSYEQY
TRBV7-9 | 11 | ASSLALLDTQY
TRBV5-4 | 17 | ASSYGPRTSGNGTGELF
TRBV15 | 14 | ATSREGGRGKDTQY
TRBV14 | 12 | ASSQFQGGTEAF
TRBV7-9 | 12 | ASSAPTQNYGYT
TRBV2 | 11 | ASGQEKHQPQH
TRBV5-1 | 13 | ASSTATSGRDEQF
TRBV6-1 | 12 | ASSEVGDSNEQF
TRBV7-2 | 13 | ASSWPGRAGYEQY
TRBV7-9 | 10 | ASSASTDTQY
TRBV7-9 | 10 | ASSLVVGEQF
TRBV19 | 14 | ASIPRNRAMNTEAF